The present T cell receptor (beta chain) was sequenced within a study of blood T cell repertoires in COVID-19. Study-level background: The United States, Italy and Spain provided the acute and convalescent COVID-19 samples. T cells, B-cell-depleted T cells, or PBMCs supplied cDNA or gDNA.

In the source study's methods: Reference gene primers were amplified, and this amplification served to estimate nucleated cell counts. Here immunoSEQ multiplex PCR was the method, and the copy in TCRdb shows in-frame clones only, minus some. V and J calls and clone size are as listed in that table; D and trimming were resolved from the DNA. The sample has 300,000 to 350,000 clones; over 80% are singletons. Concerning this clone itself: The identical CDR3 is also encoded by other nucleotide sequences in the sample.

The ends were cut back, 3 bases at V and 4 bases at J, with 10 bases in the middle. Germline CDR1 is SGDLS and CDR2 is YYNGEE. The CDR3 runs 13 residues. This TCR was sampled from a man aged 25-45 years with COVID-19, enrolled during active disease. The sample taken for sequencing was peripheral blood. The rearrangement links TRBV9 to TRBJ1-2; tentative D call: TRBD1 (6 bases). The CDR3 sequence is CASSAGQIYGYTF. Here the CDR3 DNA reads TGTGCCAGCAGCGCGGGACAAATCTATGGCTACACCTTC.